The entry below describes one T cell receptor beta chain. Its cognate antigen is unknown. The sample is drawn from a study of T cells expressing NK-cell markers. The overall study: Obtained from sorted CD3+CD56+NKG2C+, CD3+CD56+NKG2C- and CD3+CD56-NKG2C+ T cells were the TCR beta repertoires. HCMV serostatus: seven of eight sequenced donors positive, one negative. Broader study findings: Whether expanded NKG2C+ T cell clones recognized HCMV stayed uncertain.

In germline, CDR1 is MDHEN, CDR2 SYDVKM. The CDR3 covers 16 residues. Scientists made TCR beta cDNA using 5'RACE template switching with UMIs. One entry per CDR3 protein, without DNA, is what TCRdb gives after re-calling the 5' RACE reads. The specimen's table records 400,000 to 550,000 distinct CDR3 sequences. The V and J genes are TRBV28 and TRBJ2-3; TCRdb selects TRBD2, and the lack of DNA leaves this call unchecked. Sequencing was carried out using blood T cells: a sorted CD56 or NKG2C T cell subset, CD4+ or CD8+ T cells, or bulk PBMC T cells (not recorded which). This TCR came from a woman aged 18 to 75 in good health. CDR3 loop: CASTMGLDEYTDTQYF.